This entry lists 18 T cell receptor beta chains sequenced from one sample in a study of T cell changes during pregnancy in multiple sclerosis. Clones were read by immunoSEQ multiplex PCR, and TCRdb kept only the in-frame ones, dropping some. The table records roughly 80,000 clones, around 91% of them present only once. Source: peripheral blood, taken before pregnancy. The source of these receptors is a female donor with multiple sclerosis, enrolled in a pregnancy study.

The gene calls are TRBV27 and TRBJ1-2; 12 bases align to TRBD1. The CDR3 totals 15 residues. CDR1 and CDR2 (germline): MNHEY, SMNVEV (reference sequence). Unmatched junction bases numbered 8, after V lost 5 bases and J lost 7 bases. CDR3 residues: CASSPGTGGSGGYTF. The CDR3, as DNA: TGTGCCAGCAGTCCTGGGACAGGGGGCAGCGGTGGCTACACCTTC.

The CDR3 nucleotides read TGTGCCAGCAGTGCGAGGGGGACAGGGGCCTACGAGCAGTACTTC. Translated, it gives CASSARGTGAYEQYF. The chain uses TRBV2 and TRBJ2-7; 10 bases line up with TRBD1. The V gene end was trimmed by 4 bases and the J gene end by 2 bases; junction bases not matched to a gene: 5. From germline, CDR1 is SNHLY and CDR2 FYNNEI. The CDR3 totals 15 residues.

The chain uses TRBV6-6 and TRBJ1-2, with 9 bases aligning to TRBD1. In germline, CDR1 is MNHNY, CDR2 SVGAGI (reference sequence). The CDR3 covers 15 residues. The V segment lost 8 bases and the J segment 7 bases; nucleotides outside the gene matches: 14. The CDR3 bases are TGTGCCAGCGACTGGGGGGACAGGGATCTCGTTGGCTACACCTTC. Protein product: CASDWGDRDLVGYTF.

This clone occurred once. V and J are TRBV27 and TRBJ2-7; 7 bases agree with TRBD1. This CDR3 spans 15 amino acids. Per the germline V gene, CDR1 is MNHEY and CDR2 is SMNVEV (reference sequence). With 6 bases clipped from V and 3 bases from J, the junction kept 11 bases outside the gene matches. The CDR3 loop reads CASSPGTASFYEQYF. DNA for the CDR3: TGTGCCAGCAGCCCCGGGACAGCGTCTTTCTACGAGCAGTACTTC.

This clone was picked up one time. This chain connects TRBV6-5 to TRBJ2-7; TRBD2 is a possible D gene (6 bases). The germline V and J ends were trimmed by 0 bases and 1 base, with 7 bases remaining between them. Germline V gives CDR1 MNHEY, CDR2 SVGAGI. The CDR3 is 14 amino acids. CDR3 coding DNA: TGTGCCAGCAGTTACTCGGAGGGGTCCTACGAGCAGTACTTC. Translating it yields CASSYSEGSYEQYF.

The chain couples TRBV5-1 to TRBJ1-1; D possibly corresponds to TRBD1 (6 bases). V was trimmed by 3 bases and J by 12 bases, leaving 21 bases between them. This CDR3 is 14 amino acids long. Per germline, CDR1 SGHRS and CDR2 YFSETQ. As DNA, the CDR3 is TGCGCCAGCAGCTCCGGGACACCCGTTGGGCTGACTTTCTTT. The encoded protein is CASSSGTPVGLTFF.

The rearrangement uses TRBV2 and TRBJ1-5; weak D call: TRBD1 (6 bases). Germline V gene sequence: CDR1 SNHLY, CDR2 FYNNEI. The CDR3 runs 15 residues. V was cut by 4 bases and J by 4 bases, with 14 bases left in between. CDR3 amino acids: CASSGTETSNQPQHF. Written as DNA, the CDR3 is TGTGCCAGCAGTGGGACAGAGACATCAAATCAGCCCCAGCATTTT.

The genes are TRBV6-6 and TRBJ1-6; D gene uncertain. Germline assignment: CDR1 MNHNY and CDR2 SVGAGI (reference sequence). The CDR3 has 14 residues. V lost 7 bases and J 0 bases, leaving 7 bases between the germline ends. As DNA, the CDR3 is TGTGCCAGCACGCCAGGCTCCTATAATTCACCCCTCCACTTT. Protein sequence: CASTPGSYNSPLHF.

The rearrangement uses TRBV4-2 and TRBJ1-2; 11 bases match TRBD1. The CDR3 extends over 16 amino acids. Germline V gene data show CDR1 as LGHNA and CDR2 as YNFKEQ. Trimming removed 5 bases from V and 5 bases from J; junction bases left unmatched: 10. The CDR3 reads CASSESDRGQGYGYTF. The CDR3 DNA follows: TGTGCCAGCAGCGAATCGGACAGGGGGCAGGGGTATGGCTACACCTTC.

This rearrangement joins TRBV19 to TRBJ2-7; no reliable D call. Germline lookup yields CDR1 LNHDA and CDR2 SQIVND (reference sequence). V lost 7 bases and J 6 bases, leaving 10 bases between the germline ends. The CDR3 totals 11 residues. CDR3 region: CASMTRGEQYF. DNA for the CDR3: TGTGCCAGTATGACCCGAGGCGAGCAGTACTTC.

The genes are TRBV28 and TRBJ2-1; 11 nucleotides align to TRBD1. V shed 3 bases and J 3 bases; nucleotides not matched to a gene: 4. In germline, CDR1 is MDHEN, CDR2 SYDVKM. CDR3 size: 16 residues. This chain's CDR3 is CASSLAGQGGYNEQFF. In DNA form, the CDR3 reads TGTGCCAGCAGTTTGGCGGGACAGGGGGGCTACAATGAGCAGTTCTTC.

The V gene is TRBV29-1, the J gene TRBJ1-4; 8 nucleotides agree with TRBD1. There are 15 residues in the CDR3. Trimming at V came to 0 bases and at J to 5 bases, leaving 5 bases not matched to a gene. Germline CDR1 SQVTM, CDR2 ANQGSEA. CDR3 DNA sequence: TGCAGCGTTGAAGATCAGGGGGCGAAGAATGAAAAACTGTTTTTT. It yields the protein CSVEDQGAKNEKLFF.

This clone was counted only a few times. The V and J genes are TRBV27 and TRBJ1-5; a possible D gene is TRBD1 (5 bases). The V gene lost 6 bases and the J gene lost 4 bases, with 13 bases spanning the gap. Per the germline V gene, CDR1 is MNHEY and CDR2 is SMNVEV (reference sequence). The length of the CDR3 is 14 residues. CDR3 protein: CASSYNGGNQPQHF. The CDR3 coding sequence is TGTGCCAGCAGCTACAACGGGGGGAATCAGCCCCAGCATTTT.

The rearrangement joins TRBV7-3 to TRBJ2-3; 8 nucleotides match TRBD2. Germline loops: CDR1 SGHTA, CDR2 FQGTGA. V shed 1 base, J shed 5 bases, and the junction held 2 bases outside the gene matches. The CDR3 runs 14 residues. The CDR3 here is CASSLNGGVDTQYF. The DNA of the CDR3 is TGTGCCAGCAGCTTAAACGGGGGGGTAGATACGCAGTATTTT.

Concerning this clone: At one end, the junction sequence differs from germline, possibly due to a read error. The chain has TRBV2 and TRBJ2-7; D gene ambiguous. CDR3 length: 10 residues. The V gene's germline CDR1 is SNHLY and CDR2 FYNNEI. The CDR3 here is CASSDTQPHF. In DNA, the CDR3 is TGTGCCAGCAGCGATACACAGCCCCACTTC.

The V call is TRBV27, the J call TRBJ2-1; 7 bases are shared with TRBD1. The CDR3 length is 14 residues. J lost 0 bases, V lost 4 bases, and 0 bases had no gene match. Germline lookup yields CDR1 MNHEY and CDR2 SMNVEV (reference sequence). Here the CDR3 reads CASSYRGSYNEQFF. The CDR3 bases are TGTGCCAGCAGTTACAGGGGCTCCTACAATGAGCAGTTCTTC.

The chain couples TRBV7-9 to TRBJ1-4; a weak D match, TRBD1 (6 bases). V dropped 4 bases and J dropped 4 bases, with 13 bases sitting between them. The CDR3 runs to 15 residues. CDR1 is SEHNR and CDR2 is FQNEAQ in the germline V gene (reference sequence). The CDR3 region is CASSSRGGNNEKLFF. The CDR3 DNA is TGTGCCAGCAGCTCCAGGGGAGGGAATAATGAAAAACTGTTTTTT.

The genes are TRBV11-3 and TRBJ1-2, with D possibly matching TRBD1 (5 bases). V lost 0 bases to trimming and J lost 7 bases, with 9 bases between them. The CDR3 has 13 amino acids. CDR1 is SGHNT and CDR2 is YENEEA in the germline V gene. The CDR3, as DNA: TGTGCCAGCAGCTTAGAGGCGGGGGTTGGCTACACCTTC. Translating it yields CASSLEAGVGYTF.